The clone carrying this T cell receptor (beta chain) was picked up a small number of times. As processed by the authors: Estimated nucleated cell counts came from reference gene primer amplification. TCRdb's copy holds only in-frame clones and misses some; the assay was immunoSEQ multiplex PCR. That table furnishes V, J and clone size, whereas the DNA furnished D and trimming. The data hold 90,000 or so clones, with about 76% observed a single time. The sample is drawn from a study of blood T cell repertoires in COVID-19. The wider study: Whether acute or convalescent, the COVID-19 samples came from the United States, Italy and Spain. PBMCs, B-cell-depleted T cells, or T cells provided the cDNA or gDNA that made up the material.

The sample consisted of peripheral blood. The source is a human donor in a cohort sampled during active COVID-19.

The CDR3 protein is CASTTGFNTGELFF. CDR3 bases: TGTGCCAGTACGACAGGATTCAACACCGGGGAGCTGTTTTTT. The genes are TRBV6-5 and TRBJ2-2; weak D call: TRBD1 (6 bases). Germline V CDR1 and CDR2: MNHEY, SVGAGI. V shed 9 bases and J shed 2 bases, with 13 bases lying between them. CDR3 length equals 14 residues.